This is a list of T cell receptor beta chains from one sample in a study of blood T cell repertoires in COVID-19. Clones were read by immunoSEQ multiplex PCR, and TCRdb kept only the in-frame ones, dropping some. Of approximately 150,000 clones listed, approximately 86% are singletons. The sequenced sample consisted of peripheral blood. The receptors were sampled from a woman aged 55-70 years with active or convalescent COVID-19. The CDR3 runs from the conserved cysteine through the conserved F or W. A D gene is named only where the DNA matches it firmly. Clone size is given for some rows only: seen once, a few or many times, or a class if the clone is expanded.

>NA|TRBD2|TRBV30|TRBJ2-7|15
TGTGCCTGGAGTGGCCTAGCGGGGGGGGCCTACGAGCAGTACTTC
CAWSGLAGGAYEQYF
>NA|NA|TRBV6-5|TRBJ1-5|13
TGTGCCAGCAGTATGCAGCGGGATCAGCCCCAGCATTTT
CASSMQRDQPQHF
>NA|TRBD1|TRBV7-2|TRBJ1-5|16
TGTGCCAGCAGCACCCGGACAGGTAGGGGCAATCAGCCCCAGCATTTT
CASSTRTGRGNQPQHF
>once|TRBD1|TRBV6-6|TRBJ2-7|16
TGTGCCAGCAGTTACTCCCCGGGACAGGCGCTTTACGAGCAGTACTTC
CASSYSPGQALYEQYF
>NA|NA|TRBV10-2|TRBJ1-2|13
TGCGCCAGCAGTGAGTCGCGGAGCCATGGCTACACCTTC
CASSESRSHGYTF
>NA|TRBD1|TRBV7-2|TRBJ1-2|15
TGTGCCAACAGGGGGGGACAGGCCGGAGAGGATGGCTACACCTTC
CANRGGQAGEDGYTF
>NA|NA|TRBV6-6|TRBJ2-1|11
TGTGCCAGCCAGATTGCCAATGAGCAGTTCTTC
CASQIANEQFF
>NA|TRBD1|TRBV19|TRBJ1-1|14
TGTGCCAGTACCTCGACAGGGCTGAACACTGAAGCTTTCTTT
CASTSTGLNTEAFF
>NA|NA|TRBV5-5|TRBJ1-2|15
TGTGCCAGCAGCTTGAGGCAGGTGGTGAACTATGGCTACACCTTC
CASSLRQVVNYGYTF
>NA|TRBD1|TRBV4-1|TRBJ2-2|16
TGCGCCAGCAGGTTTGGGGGACAGCCCCCACCCGGGGAGCTGTTTTTT
CASRFGGQPPPGELFF